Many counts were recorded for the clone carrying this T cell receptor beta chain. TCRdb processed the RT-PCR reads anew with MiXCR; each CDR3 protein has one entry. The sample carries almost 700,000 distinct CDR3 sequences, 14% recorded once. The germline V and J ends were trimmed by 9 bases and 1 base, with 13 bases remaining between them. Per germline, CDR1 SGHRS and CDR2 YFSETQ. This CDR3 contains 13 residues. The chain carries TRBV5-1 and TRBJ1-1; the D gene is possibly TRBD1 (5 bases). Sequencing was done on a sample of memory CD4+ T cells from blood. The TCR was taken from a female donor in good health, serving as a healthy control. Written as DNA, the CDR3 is TGCGCCACCAAACAGGACCCGAACACTGAAGCTTTCTTT. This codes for CATKQDPNTEAFF.